This is a list of T cell receptor beta chains from one sample in a study of beta chain features in type 1 diabetes. TCRdb's copy holds only in-frame clones and misses some; the assay was immunoSEQ multiplex PCR. The table has approximately 90,000 clones, 25% to 35% seen once. The sequencing sample was made of stem cell memory CD4+ T cells from blood. The receptors derive from a woman aged 18-35 years in good health. The CDR3 runs from the conserved cysteine through the conserved F or W. A D gene is named only where the DNA matches it firmly. Clone size is shown for a subset of rows, as once, few, many or a class of expanded clone.

j_gene	v_gene	abundance	d_gene	CDR3nt	CDR3aa
TRBJ1-5	TRBV2	-	-	TGTGCCAGCAGTGAACCGGGATGGAATCAGCCCCAGCATTTT	CASSEPGWNQPQHF
TRBJ1-5	TRBV2	-	-	TGTGCCAGCAGTGACGCGGGGGCACAGCCCCAGCATTTT	CASSDAGAQPQHF
TRBJ1-5	TRBV7-9	-	TRBD1	TGTGCCAGCAGCCCGAGACAGGGGGATCCCCAGCATTTT	CASSPRQGDPQHF
TRBJ1-2	TRBV30	few	TRBD1	TGTGCCTGGAGCGGACAGGGGAGGAACTATGGCTACACCTTC	CAWSGQGRNYGYTF
TRBJ2-7	TRBV2	few	-	TGTGCCAGCGGCAGGGTGGTCGAGCAGTACTTC	CASGRVVEQYF
TRBJ2-3	TRBV2	-	TRBD1	TGTGCCAGCAGCCCGGACAGGGGCACAGATACGCAGTATTTT	CASSPDRGTDTQYF
TRBJ2-7	TRBV5-1	few	-	TGCGCCAGCAGCTTGGCGTGGACAGTGACCTACGAGCAGTACTTC	CASSLAWTVTYEQYF
TRBJ2-7	TRBV30	-	-	TGTGCCTGGGGAAGGGGCCCTTCCTACGAGCAGTACTTC	CAWGRGPSYEQYF
TRBJ2-5	TRBV30	-	TRBD1	TGTGCCTGGAGTTCTACAGGGGTGGAGACCCAGTACTTC	CAWSSTGVETQYF
TRBJ2-7	TRBV28	-	TRBD1	TGTGCCAGCAGTCCTGGGGGACAGGGGTCCTACGAGCAGTACTTC	CASSPGGQGSYEQYF
TRBJ2-3	TRBV18	-	-	TGTGCCAGCTCCCCAGGACAGAGCACAGATACGCAGTATTTT	CASSPGQSTDTQYF
TRBJ2-6	TRBV6-1	-	TRBD2	TGTGCCAGCAGGGGGGGGAACTCTGGGGCCAACGTCCTGACTTTC	CASRGGNSGANVLTF
TRBJ1-2	TRBV7-6	-	TRBD1	TGTGCCAGCAGTCGGGGACAGGGGGTGAGCTATGGCTACACCTTC	CASSRGQGVSYGYTF
TRBJ2-1	TRBV7-2	-	TRBD2	TGTGCCAGCAGCGCCAGGACTAGCGTGGGATACAATGAGCAGTTCTTC	CASSARTSVGYNEQFF
TRBJ2-3	TRBV11-2	few	-	TGTGCCAGCAGCTTAGGGGCCGGGAGCGGCACAGATACGCAGTATTTT	CASSLGAGSGTDTQYF
TRBJ1-5	TRBV7-2	few	-	TGTGCCAGCACGACAAGGGGACAGCCCCAGCATTTT	CASTTRGQPQHF
TRBJ2-2	TRBV30	-	-	TGTGCCTGGAGTGTTCGTCGGCAGGGGAACACCGGGGAGCTGTTTTTT	CAWSVRRQGNTGELFF
TRBJ2-7	TRBV4-2	-	-	TGTGCCAGCAGCCAAGAAAGGGGTGGGGAGCAGTACTTC	CASSQERGGEQYF
TRBJ2-5	TRBV4-1	-	-	TGCGCCAGCAGCCAAGAATTCGGTTTGGCGGGAAAAGAGACCCAGTACTTC	CASSQEFGLAGKETQYF
TRBJ1-1	TRBV29-1	few	TRBD1	TGCAGCGTTAGACAGGGGGGCACTGAAGCTTTCTTT	CSVRQGGTEAFF
TRBJ2-6	TRBV19	few	-	TGTGCCAGTAGAACAAAACCGGGTTTGAGCTCTGGGGCCAACGTCCTGACTTTC	CASRTKPGLSSGANVLTF
TRBJ2-2	TRBV7-2	few	TRBD2	TGTGCCAGCAGCTTAGTAGCGGGAGTACGGACCGGGGAGCTGTTTTTT	CASSLVAGVRTGELFF
TRBJ2-3	TRBV2	-	-	TGTGCCAGCACGAGACTCGAAAGCACAGATACGCAGTATTTT	CASTRLESTDTQYF
TRBJ1-1	TRBV11-2	-	TRBD1	TGTGCCAGCACCCTTTTCCCGACAGGGGGAATGAACACTGAAGCTTTCTTT	CASTLFPTGGMNTEAFF
TRBJ2-4	TRBV7-2	-	-	TGTGCCAGCAGCTCTGCCCCAGGGAACATTCAGTACTTC	CASSSAPGNIQYF
TRBJ1-1	TRBV25-1	-	-	TGTGCCAGCAAATTGACGGAGGGCACTGAAGCTTTCTTT	CASKLTEGTEAFF
TRBJ1-1	TRBV18	few	-	TGTGCCAGCTCACCAGCAGGGGAAAGGTTCACTGAAGCTTTCTTT	CASSPAGERFTEAFF
TRBJ2-5	TRBV5-1	few	TRBD2	TGCGCCAGCAGCTTGGGGCTTACTAGCGACCAAGAGACCCAGTACTTC	CASSLGLTSDQETQYF
TRBJ2-5	TRBV7-9	few	-	TGTGCCAGCAGCGCTCAGTTCGGGGAGACCCAGTACTTC	CASSAQFGETQYF
TRBJ2-4	TRBV30	few	-	TGTGCCTGGAGTGTGAAGGGGGCCAAAAACATTCAGTACTTC	CAWSVKGAKNIQYF
TRBJ2-7	TRBV18	-	TRBD1	TGTGCCAGCTCACCGTCAGGGGGCTACGAGCAGTACTTC	CASSPSGGYEQYF
TRBJ2-6	TRBV4-1	few	-	TGCGCCAGCAGCCAAGAACGGTACTCTGGGGCCAACGTCCTGACTTTC	CASSQERYSGANVLTF
TRBJ2-1	TRBV5-4	-	TRBD1	TGTGCCAGCAGCTTCCCCCTCCCTCCACAGGGGAATGAGCAGTTCTTC	CASSFPLPPQGNEQFF
TRBJ2-1	TRBV5-1	-	-	TGCGCCAGCAGCTTGGATCAGATCTACAATGAGCAGTTCTTC	CASSLDQIYNEQFF
TRBJ1-2	TRBV5-1	-	TRBD1	TGCGCCAGCAGCAGAAACACCGGGACAGGGGAGGGCTACACCTTC	CASSRNTGTGEGYTF
TRBJ1-1	TRBV18	-	-	TGTGCCAGCTCACCACAACAGGAGTTGAACACTGAAGCTTTCTTT	CASSPQQELNTEAFF
TRBJ1-4	TRBV27	-	-	TGTGCCAGCAGTTTAGAACTTCTAGGAAGAAAACTGTTTTTT	CASSLELLGRKLFF
TRBJ2-3	TRBV9	few	TRBD1	TGTGCCAGCAGCCCGGGACAGGGGTCAGATACGCAGTATTTT	CASSPGQGSDTQYF
TRBJ1-1	TRBV29-1	-	-	TGCAGCGCCGCAAGGGGCCTGAAAGCGGAAGCTTTCTTT	CSAARGLKAEAFF
TRBJ1-5	TRBV4-3	-	-	TGCGCCAGCAGCCAGGCAGGGGATCAGCCCCAGCATTTT	CASSQAGDQPQHF
TRBJ2-7	TRBV7-2	-	-	TGTGCCAGCAGCCCCAGGGATTTTCCCTACGAGCAGTACTTC	CASSPRDFPYEQYF
TRBJ2-3	TRBV7-9	-	-	TGTGCCAGCAGCTTAGGGGGGCGCACAGATACGCAGTATTTT	CASSLGGRTDTQYF
TRBJ1-2	TRBV2	few	-	TGTGCCAGCAAGGGAGGGGAAATCGGCTACACCTTC	CASKGGEIGYTF
TRBJ2-2	TRBV11-3	-	-	TGTGCCAGCAGCTGGAGTGACACCGGGGAGCTGTTTTTT	CASSWSDTGELFF
TRBJ1-1	TRBV5-1	few	-	TGCGCCAGCAGCCTCCCGAACAGGAACACTGAAGCTTTCTTT	CASSLPNRNTEAFF
TRBJ2-5	TRBV5-1	few	-	TGCGCCAGCAGCTTTTTACAAGAGACCCAGTACTTC	CASSFLQETQYF
TRBJ2-2	TRBV9	-	TRBD1	TGTGCCAGCAGCTCGGGACAGGGTGACACCGGGGAGCTGTTTTTT	CASSSGQGDTGELFF
TRBJ2-1	TRBV19	-	TRBD1	TGTGCCAGTAGTCCACAGGGGGAAGCTTGGAATGAGCAGTTCTTC	CASSPQGEAWNEQFF
TRBJ2-2	TRBV7-9	-	TRBD1	TGTGCCAGCAGCAAGACAGGGTTCACCGGGGAGCTGTTTTTT	CASSKTGFTGELFF
TRBJ2-1	TRBV9	-	TRBD1	TGTGCCAGCAGCATAGAATCAGGGGGCGGTTACAATGAGCAGTTCTTC	CASSIESGGGYNEQFF
TRBJ2-1	TRBV10-3	few	TRBD2	TGTGCCATCAGTTCGACTAGCGGGGAACAGTTCTTC	CAISSTSGEQFF
TRBJ2-2	TRBV6-1	-	-	TGTGCCAGCAGTGAACGTAGCGCGAACACCGGGGAGCTGTTTTTT	CASSERSANTGELFF
TRBJ2-5	TRBV7-7	-	-	TGTGCTAGCAGCTTAGACTCTTCGGGGATCGCGACCCAGTACTTC	CASSLDSSGIATQYF
TRBJ1-2	TRBV25-1	-	TRBD1	TGTGCCAGCAGTGGGACAGGGAGGGTAGGCTACACCTTC	CASSGTGRVGYTF
TRBJ1-1	TRBV5-4	-	TRBD1	TGTGCCAGCAGCCAGGACAGGGGGAACACTGAAGCTTTCTTT	CASSQDRGNTEAFF